Following are 30 T cell receptor beta chains from one sample sequenced in a study of breast tumors, draining lymph nodes, adjacent tissues. Breast cancer patients provided tissue from their axillary draining lymph nodes. TCRdb redid the calling of the multiplex PCR reads with MiXCR, one entry per CDR3 protein. The table lists 100,000 to 150,000 distinct CDR3 sequences, 20% of them singletons. Sequencing was done on a sample of axillary lymph node tissue. The receptors shown here come from a female donor with breast cancer. Some clones in this sample may be carry-over from other donors' samples.

V usage is TRBV2 and J usage is TRBJ2-1; 9 positions agree with TRBD2. There are 17 residues in the CDR3. The germline V gene encodes CDR1 SNHLY and CDR2 FYNNEI. V was pared by 5 bases and J by 4 bases, with 12 bases of the junction left unmatched. The CDR3 loop reads CASSLGGGAVRYNEQFF. Here the CDR3 DNA reads TGTGCCAGCAGTTTAGGCGGGGGGGCCGTACGGTACAATGAGCAGTTCTTC.

This clonotype appeared many times. The chain is built from TRBV2 and TRBJ1-2; TRBD1 aligns across 7 bases. The germline gives CDR1 SNHLY, CDR2 FYNNEI. This CDR3 is built from 14 residues. V gave up 6 bases and J gave up 1 base; unmatched junction bases: 5. The CDR3 spells CASRPTGVNYGYTF. In DNA, the CDR3 is TGTGCCAGCAGGCCAACAGGGGTTAACTATGGCTACACCTTC. Based on the CDR3 plus reference TRBV2 and TRBJ1-2, the full variable domain is EPEVTQTPSHQVTQMGQEVILRCVPISNHLYFYWYRQILGQKVEFLVSFYNNEISEKSEIFDDQFSVERPDGSNFTLKIRSTKLEDSAMYFCASRPTGVNYGYTFGSGTRLTVV.

This clonotype was counted ten times or more. V is TRBV20-1 and J is TRBJ2-2; D perhaps matches TRBD1 (6 bases). Germline values: CDR1 DFQATT, CDR2 SNEGSKA (reference sequence). Trimming stripped 6 bases from V and 3 bases from J, with 17 bases between. The CDR3 consists of 15 residues. The CDR3 protein is CSAGGGSGDTGELFF. Here the CDR3 DNA reads TGCAGTGCGGGTGGGGGTTCAGGGGACACCGGGGAGCTGTTTTTT.

This clonotype was seen only once. A read error is possible here, since a much larger clone lies one base away. This rearrangement joins TRBV6-5 to TRBJ2-5, with 7 bases identical to TRBD1. The CDR3 consists of 15 residues. In germline, CDR1 is MNHEY, CDR2 SVGAGI. With 4 bases clipped from V and 4 bases from J, the junction kept 9 bases outside the gene matches. The CDR3 protein is CASSSPTGSGETQYF. The CDR3 coding sequence is TGTGCCAGCAGTTCCCCGACAGGGTCGGGAGAGACCCAGTACTTC.

There are many counts of this clonotype. The chain uses TRBV6-1 and TRBJ1-4, with 8 bases aligning to TRBD1. V lost 3 bases and J lost 5; bases outside the gene matches: 5. Germline assignment: CDR1 MNHNS and CDR2 SASEGT. The CDR3 is 15 residues long. The DNA of the CDR3 is TGTGCCAGCAGTGAGGAGGACAGGGTGAATGAAAAACTGTTTTTT. Amino acid sequence: CASSEEDRVNEKLFF.

Comment on this clonotype: A much larger clone is a single base away; this may be a read error. V usage is TRBV7-2 and J usage is TRBJ2-2; D may be TRBD2 (6 bases). Germline lookup yields CDR1 SGHTA and CDR2 FQGNSA. Trimming pared 2 bases from V and 5 bases from J, leaving 12 bases between. The CDR3 has 15 amino acids. The CDR3 sequence is CASSLSSGLTGELFF. CDR3 nucleotides: TGTGCCAGCAGCTTATCCAGCGGGCTTACCGGGGAGCTGTTTTTT.

Ten or more counts support this clonotype. The chain links TRBV20-1 to TRBJ2-7; TRBD2 agrees at 12 bases. V shed 5 bases, J shed 6 bases, and the junction held 11 bases outside the gene matches. This CDR3 spans 15 amino acids. Germline V gene lookup returns CDR1 DFQATT and CDR2 SNEGSKA (reference sequence). CDR3 sequence: CSARPLAGGLVEQYF. DNA of the CDR3: TGCAGTGCTCGTCCCCTAGCGGGGGGGCTCGTCGAGCAGTACTTC.

This clonotype occurred many times. The chain recombines TRBV2 with TRBJ2-7; TRBD2 might be the D (6 bases). Germline lookup yields CDR1 SNHLY and CDR2 FYNNEI. V was clipped by 5 bases and J by 5 bases, with 13 bases between them. CDR3 length: 13 residues. CDR3 DNA sequence: TGTGCCAGCAGTTCCTGGACTATGGACGAGCAGTACTTC. Its translation: CASSSWTMDEQYF.

This clonotype was recorded many times. The J gene is TRBJ2-3, the V gene TRBV20-1; 9 bases match TRBD1. After removal of 5 bases from V and 2 bases from J, the junction contained 20 bases not matched to a gene. CDR3 size: 19 residues. CDR1 DFQATT and CDR2 SNEGSKA come from the germline V gene (reference sequence). CDR3 sequence reads: CSAPLVNSGDREFTDTQYF. CDR3 bases: TGCAGTGCTCCTCTCGTCAATTCGGGGGACAGGGAGTTCACAGATACGCAGTATTTT.

This clonotype was counted many times. The J gene is TRBJ1-6, the V gene TRBV2; TRBD1 matches at 7 bases. The germline V gene has CDR1 SNHLY and CDR2 FYNNEI. The V gene end was trimmed by 8 bases and the J gene end by 6 bases; junction bases not matched to a gene: 4. CDR3 length: 13 residues. CDR3 DNA: TGTGCCAGCCAGGGACAGAGTAATTCACCCCTCCACTTT. Translation gives CASQGQSNSPLHF.

In the case of this clonotype: A much larger clonotype is one base distant, so this may be a read error. V gene TRBV20-1 combines with J gene TRBJ1-4, with 7 bases that match TRBD1. Germline loops: CDR1 DFQATT, CDR2 SNEGSKA (reference sequence). CDR3 size: 16 residues. CDR3 loop: CSAPSSYRGLNEKLLF. CDR3 DNA: TGCAGTGCTCCTAGTTCCTACAGGGGCCTTAATGAAAAACTGCTTTTT.

This clonotype was counted at least ten times. CDR3 nucleotides: TGTGCCAGCTCCGAAGACATCTCTGGAAACACCATATATTTT. It codes for CASSEDISGNTIYF. The rearrangement links TRBV18 to TRBJ1-3; D unresolved. CDR3 length: 14 residues. Per the germline V gene, CDR1 is KGHSH and CDR2 is LQKENI. V lost 6 bases and J lost 0, with 9 bases in between.

This clonotype was seen a single time. It may be a read error: a sequence one base away is much more abundant. The J gene is TRBJ2-7, the V gene TRBV3-1; D is uncertain. CDR1 and CDR2 (germline): LGHDT, YNNKEL (reference sequence). The CDR3 has 14 amino acids. The CDR3 reads CTSSQGVGSYEQYF. The CDR3 DNA follows: TGTACCAGCAGCCAAGGCGTGGGTAGCTACGAGCAGTACTTC.

This clonotype was observed at least ten times. The chain has TRBV20-1 and TRBJ2-3; 7 bases line up with TRBD2. The ends lost 5 bases at V and 3 bases at J; junction bases unmatched: 20. This CDR3 region has 18 residues. Germline lookup yields CDR1 DFQATT and CDR2 SNEGSKA (reference sequence). The CDR3 protein is CSAGGSGLTPLRTDTQYF. The CDR3 nucleotides are TGCAGTGCTGGAGGATCGGGACTAACCCCCCTTCGGACAGATACGCAGTATTTT.

The chain couples TRBV7-6 to TRBJ2-1; 8 bases line up with TRBD1. The DNA end is a closer match to TRBJ2-7, so the J assignment may be wrong. The germline gives CDR1 SGHVS, CDR2 FNYEAQ. CDR3 length equals 13 residues. This CDR3 reads CASSLDRGDGQYF. The CDR3 DNA reads as TGTGCCAGCAGCTTAGACAGGGGGGATGGGCAGTACTTC.

In the case of this clonotype: A clone one base away is much larger, so this may be a read error. DNA of the CDR3: TGTGCCACCAGCAGAGATCGGGACAGTAATTCACCCCCCCACTTT. Its protein product is CATSRDRDSNSPPHF. The chain joins TRBV15 to TRBJ1-6; TRBD1 aligns across 7 bases. Germline V gives CDR1 LNHNV, CDR2 YYDKDF (reference sequence). The CDR3 runs to 15 residues.

This clonotype was counted ten times or more. This chain connects TRBV29-1 to TRBJ2-1; D possibly corresponds to TRBD2 (6 bases). The CDR3 is 13 residues long. Germline loops: CDR1 SQVTM, CDR2 ANQGSEA. V was pared by 4 bases and J by 5 bases, with 12 bases between. CDR3 residues: CSVGGTYDNEQFF. CDR3 nucleotide sequence: TGCAGCGTTGGTGGGACTTACGACAATGAGCAGTTCTTC.

At least ten counts were recorded for this clonotype. The chain has TRBV12-3 or TRBV12-4 and TRBJ1-5, with 8 bases aligning to TRBD1. J gave up 6 bases and V 3 bases, and 7 bases lay outside the gene matches. The CDR3 consists of 15 residues. DNA for the CDR3: TGTGCCAGCAGTTTGGCAGGGGGCCGGAGTCAGCCCCAGCATTTT. This translates into CASSLAGGRSQPQHF.

This clonotype was recorded at least ten times. The V and J genes are TRBV6-6 and TRBJ2-7, with D perhaps TRBD1 or TRBD2 (5 bases each). This CDR3 contains 14 residues. V lost 7 bases to trimming and J lost 5 bases, with 18 bases between them. CDR1 and CDR2 (germline): MNHNY, SVGAGI (reference sequence). The CDR3 region is CASTRDPSANEQYF. DNA for the CDR3: TGTGCCAGCACCAGGGACCCCTCAGCTAACGAGCAGTACTTC.

This clonotype was seen at least ten times. The chain combines TRBV6-6 with TRBJ1-3, with TRBD1 as a possible D gene (5 bases). Trimming took off 6 bases at V and 0 bases at J, with 12 bases between the two ends. Germline V lookup: CDR1 MNHNY, CDR2 SVGAGI (reference sequence). The CDR3 totals 15 residues. The CDR3 nucleotides read TGTGCCAGCAGCAGCGGGGGATACTCTGGAAACACCATATATTTT. This translates into CASSSGGYSGNTIYF.

This chain uses TRBV19 with TRBJ1-5; D perhaps matches TRBD1 (6 bases). CDR3 size: 19 residues. The germline CDR1 and CDR2 sequences are LNHDA and SQIVND (reference sequence). Deletions cut 5 bases from V and 6 bases from J, with 29 bases between. CDR3 region: CASSSQVGTLRAGSQPQHF. In nucleotides, the CDR3 is TGTGCCAGTAGTTCTCAAGTCGGGACATTACGTGCCGGCAGTCAGCCCCAGCATTTT.

This clonotype was seen repeatedly, ten times or more. The V and J genes are TRBV5-6 and TRBJ2-1, with a weak D call TRBD1 (5 bases). This CDR3 is 14 amino acids long. Germline V CDR1 and CDR2: SGHDT, YYEEEE. V was shortened by 0 bases and J by 4 bases, with 8 bases between the two germline ends. CDR3 amino acids: CASSLGQPYNEQFF. The CDR3 bases are TGTGCCAGCAGCTTGGGACAGCCTTACAATGAGCAGTTCTTC.

This clonotype was found many times. The chain recombines TRBV4-2 with TRBJ2-1, with 11 bases identical to TRBD2. This CDR3 is 15 amino acids long. The V gene end was trimmed by 2 bases and the J gene end by 3 bases; junction bases not matched to a gene: 0. Germline values: CDR1 LGHNA, CDR2 YNFKEQ. CDR3 nucleotide sequence: TGTGCCAGCAGCCAAACTAGCGGGAGCTACAATGAGCAGTTCTTC. Encoded protein: CASSQTSGSYNEQFF.

This rearrangement joins TRBV7-8 to TRBJ2-4; D ambiguous. The V end was cut by 1 base, the J end by 4 bases, with 5 bases between. In germline, CDR1 is SGHVS, CDR2 FQNEAQ. The CDR3 loop spans 13 amino acids. As DNA, the CDR3 is TGTGCCAGCAGCTTAGAGGTGAAAAACATTCAGTACTTC. This encodes CASSLEVKNIQYF.

The chain combines TRBV5-1 with TRBJ1-2; D unclear. V was cut by 1 base and J by 4 bases, with 11 bases left in between. Per the germline V gene, CDR1 is SGHRS and CDR2 is YFSETQ. The CDR3 contains 14 residues. CDR3 sequence: CASSLSVNFYGYTF. CDR3 DNA sequence: TGCGCCAGCAGCTTGTCAGTCAATTTCTATGGCTACACCTTC.

In this sample, this clonotype turned up many times. This chain connects TRBV6-1 to TRBJ2-1; unclear D gene. Germline loops: CDR1 MNHNS, CDR2 SASEGT. V lost 2 bases, J lost 12 bases, and 11 bases lay in between. There are 12 residues in the CDR3. DNA for the CDR3: TGTGCCAGCAGTGAAAACTTAATCGGGCAGTTCTTC. Its protein product is CASSENLIGQFF.

This clonotype was picked up many times. The rearrangement uses TRBV19 and TRBJ2-3; 10 nucleotides align to TRBD2. This CDR3 has 15 amino acids. V was pared by 5 bases and J by 8 bases, with 10 bases of the junction left unmatched. CDR1 and CDR2 from the germline V gene are LNHDA and SQIVND (reference sequence). Here the CDR3 reads CASSPSGGETGTQYF. In DNA form, the CDR3 reads TGTGCCAGTAGTCCTAGCGGGGGCGAGACGGGTACGCAGTATTTT.

This clonotype has at least ten counts. The J gene is TRBJ1-6, the V gene TRBV5-5, with no clear D. Trimming pared 4 bases from V and 7 bases from J, leaving 27 bases between. This CDR3 contains 19 residues. Germline CDR1 and CDR2: SGHKS and YYEKEE (reference sequence). The CDR3 sequence: CASSQSDPYRLWENSPLHF. The CDR3 region has the DNA TGTGCCAGCAGCCAAAGCGACCCGTACCGATTGTGGGAGAATTCACCCCTCCACTTT.

This clonotype has a handful of counts. Written as DNA, the CDR3 is TGTGCCTGGACTGGTACAGGTACTAATGAAAAACTGTTTTTT. Encoded protein: CAWTGTGTNEKLFF. The chain joins TRBV30 to TRBJ1-4; a possible D gene is TRBD1 (5 bases). This CDR3 comprises 14 residues. V was pared by 4 bases and J by 2 bases, with 11 bases between. Germline V CDR1 and CDR2: GTSNPN, SVGIG (reference sequence).

This clonotype was observed once. A read error is possible here, since a much larger clone lies one base away. The V gene is TRBV7-3, the J gene TRBJ2-1; 9 bases match TRBD1. In germline, CDR1 is SGHTA, CDR2 FQGTGA. The CDR3 is 16 residues long. CDR3 sequence (DNA): TGTGCCAGCAGCTTGACCGGGGGGACAGGGACGAATGAGCAGTCCTTC. Translated: CASSLTGGTGTNEQSF.